These T cell receptor beta chains were read from a single sample in a study of shared clonotypes between healthy human individuals. Produced via immunoSEQ multiplex PCR; TCRdb's table is partial and in-frame only. Found here are 80,000 to 100,000 clones, almost 70% of them singletons; the top ten hold approximately 55%. The sample taken for sequencing was memory CD8+ T cells sorted from blood. The receptors here all came from a man aged 30 to 45 in good health. Both conserved end residues are part of each CDR3.

v_gene,j_gene,CDR3aa
TRBV28,TRBJ1-1,CASKKYGGGTEAFF
TRBV5-4,TRBJ2-1,CASSLELAGLSNEQFF
TRBV7-9,TRBJ2-1,CASSSSFHRTSGIYEQFF
TRBV30,TRBJ2-6,CAWYRSSGANVLTF
TRBV5-1,TRBJ2-7,CASSQRLARYEQYF
TRBV29-1,TRBJ1-2,CSVYRDTLYGYTF
TRBV6-5,TRBJ1-1,CASSFGSWTEAFF
TRBV27,TRBJ2-7,CASRVSRSAEQYF
TRBV10-2,TRBJ2-3,CASSPLAKGTDTQYF
TRBV21-1,TRBJ2-2,CASRAPPTGVRELFF
TRBV18,TRBJ1-3,CASSPGTGYSGNTIYF
TRBV7-2,TRBJ2-7,CASSLYGRDNTYEQYF
TRBV18,TRBJ2-3,CASSPPVAVRDTQYF
TRBV25-1,TRBJ2-3,CASSGSKGGSTDTQYF
TRBV5-1,TRBJ2-1,CASSFVAGADEQFF
TRBV11-2,TRBJ2-1,CASSSSTPSYNEQFF
TRBV7-9,TRBJ2-1,CASSGSGRSKSSYNEQFF
TRBV11-2,TRBJ2-1,CASSPLAGKGFSEQFF
TRBV6-5,TRBJ2-7,CASSLTGTSYEQYF
TRBV19,TRBJ2-7,CASSASGTSYEQYF
TRBV5-1,TRBJ2-7,CASSTQQGAIEEQYF
TRBV28,TRBJ2-2,CASRRLIEYTGELFF
TRBV28,TRBJ2-7,CASSSPLRTSTYEQYF
TRBV5-4,TRBJ1-1,CASSLARGQMNTEAFF
TRBV7-9,TRBJ2-5,CASSPDLGQETQYF
TRBV25-1,TRBJ2-7,CASSSPGYEQYF
TRBV13,TRBJ2-7,CASSYNSYEQYF
TRBV19,TRBJ2-7,CASSIDGSSYEQYF
TRBV20-1,TRBJ2-1,CSAIGGQQQFF
TRBV27,TRBJ1-1,CASLPLGGATEAFF
TRBV2,TRBJ2-7,CASSFDRDYEQYF
TRBV7-9,TRBJ2-2,CASSLALVTGELFF
TRBV7-9,TRBJ2-3,CASSLVRTGVDTQYF
TRBV6-4,TRBJ2-1,CASGSGTSGYNEQFF
TRBV5-1,TRBJ2-1,CASSLVFSIYNEQFF
TRBV10-3,TRBJ2-4,CAISESWGENIQYF
TRBV29-1,TRBJ2-3,CSVAANQDTQYF
TRBV5-1,TRBJ2-6,CASSLGQGVSSGANVLTF
TRBV7-9,TRBJ2-3,CASSSTTSGTDTQYF
TRBV15,TRBJ2-1,CATSTPASSYNEQFF
TRBV19,TRBJ1-5,CASSTTGSHSNQPQHF